This T cell receptor beta chain was captured by sequencing in a study of CD8 T cells in ankylosing spondylitis. Using its own MiXCR run on the 5' RACE reads, TCRdb lists one record per CDR3 protein. The sample holds 35,000 to 40,000 distinct CDR3 sequences, approximately 15% seen once. This clonotype occurred a few times. CDR3 size: 16 residues. Trimming took off 5 bases at V and 8 bases at J, with 22 bases between the two ends. Sequencing was done on a sample of blood. This rearrangement joins TRBV12-3 or TRBV12-4 to TRBJ2-1, with D tentatively TRBD1 (6 bases). This clonotype was obtained from a male donor with ankylosing spondylitis or in good health (not recorded which). The CDR3 DNA follows: TGTGCCAGCAGTCCACGTTTGGGGGCCCAATGGGATGAGCAGTTCTTC. Its translation: CASSPRLGAQWDEQFF.